Listed below are T cell receptor beta chains from one sample, sequenced in a study of spatial heterogeneity in lung cancer. MiXCR was run by TCRdb on the 5' RACE reads, yielding one entry per CDR3 protein. The sample yields 95,000 or so distinct CDR3 sequences, approximately 8.6% seen once. The source was PBMCs, collected at surgery. The source is a male donor with early-stage non-small cell lung cancer. CDR3s include the opening cysteine and the closing phenylalanine or tryptophan. A D gene is named only where the DNA matches it firmly. Rows may omit the clone size; those that give it use once, few, many or a size class.

abundance,j_gene,d_gene,v_gene,CDR3aa,CDR3nt
many,TRBJ2-1,-,TRBV12-3/TRBV12-4,CASSFSGVGEQFF,TGTGCCAGCAGTTTCTCCGGGGTCGGTGAGCAGTTCTTC
many,TRBJ1-2,-,TRBV5-6,CASSLTGNPENGYTF,TGTGCCAGCAGCTTAACAGGGAATCCAGAGAATGGCTACACCTTC
few,TRBJ2-7,-,TRBV12-5,CASGLLFRQYF,TGTGCTAGTGGTTTGTTATTTAGGCAGTACTTC
-,TRBJ2-1,TRBD2,TRBV7-2,CASSSRTGGTDEQFF,TGTGCCAGCAGCTCCCGGACGGGAGGGACGGATGAGCAGTTCTTC
-,TRBJ1-1,-,TRBV15,CATSRESRTEAFF,TGTGCCACCAGCAGAGAGTCACGGACTGAAGCTTTCTTT
few,TRBJ2-6,-,TRBV5-4,CASSPQGSGANVLTF,TGTGCCAGCAGCCCACAGGGCTCTGGGGCCAACGTCCTGACTTTC
-,TRBJ2-3,TRBD1,TRBV6-2/TRBV6-3,CASSYSTDRGAYTQYF,TGTGCCAGCAGTTACTCGACGGACAGGGGCGCATATACGCAGTATTTT
few,TRBJ2-1,TRBD1,TRBV24-1,CATSDPTGKGHEQFF,TGTGCCACCAGTGACCCGACAGGGAAGGGGCATGAGCAGTTCTTC
many,TRBJ1-3,-,TRBV3-1,CASSPWASSGNTIYF,TGTGCCAGCAGCCCTTGGGCGAGCTCTGGAAACACCATATATTTT
few,TRBJ2-2,-,TRBV4-2,CASSQENRGELFF,TGTGCCAGCAGCCAAGAAAATCGCGGGGAGCTGTTTTTT
-,TRBJ2-7,-,TRBV6-5,CASSSQVGEQYF,TGTGCCAGCAGTTCCCAGGTGGGCGAGCAGTACTTC
-,TRBJ2-7,TRBD2,TRBV27,CASSLGGRGYEQYF,TGTGCCAGCAGTTTAGGCGGGAGGGGGTACGAGCAGTACTTC
-,TRBJ2-3,-,TRBV27,CASSFQTTSTDTQYF,TGTGCCAGCAGTTTCCAGACAACTAGCACAGATACGCAGTATTTT
many,TRBJ2-1,TRBD2,TRBV4-1,CASSQDPRGGEQFF,TGCGCCAGCAGCCAAGATCCTCGGGGGGGTGAGCAGTTCTTC
once,TRBJ2-1,-,TRBV5-1,CASSRLGNEQFF,TGCGCCAGCAGTCGGCTAGGCAATGAGCAGTTCTTC
many,TRBJ1-2,TRBD1,TRBV29-1,CSVEEGTGNYGYTF,TGCAGCGTTGAAGAGGGGACAGGGAACTATGGCTACACCTTC
few,TRBJ2-7,TRBD1,TRBV28,CASSPLGQAWEQYF,TGTGCCAGCAGTCCCCTAGGACAGGCGTGGGAGCAGTACTTC
few,TRBJ2-5,TRBD2,TRBV29-1,CSVLSGSQETQYF,TGCAGCGTGTTAAGCGGGAGCCAAGAGACCCAGTACTTC
few,TRBJ1-1,TRBD1,TRBV7-9,CASSGGTGLNTEAFF,TGTGCCAGCAGCGGGGGGACAGGGTTGAACACTGAAGCTTTCTTT
many,TRBJ2-5,TRBD1,TRBV20-1,CSARDRTQETQYF,TGCAGTGCTAGGGACAGGACCCAAGAGACCCAGTACTTC